The 17 T cell receptor beta chains listed next were all sequenced from one sample in a study of T cells in localized non-small cell lung cancer. Generated by immunoSEQ multiplex PCR, the TCRdb table keeps only in-frame clones and is missing some. Of fewer than 35,000 clones listed, approximately 90% were seen once; the top ten hold approximately 5%. The input for sequencing was PBMCs, taken before any cancer treatment. The receptors originated from a man aged 35 to 69 with stage II lung adenocarcinoma.

The V and J genes are TRBV7-9 and TRBJ2-3; 9 nucleotides agree with TRBD2. The CDR3 totals 15 residues. V trimming: 3 bases; J trimming: 4 bases; junction bases outside the gene matches: 5. Germline V gene lookup returns CDR1 SEHNR and CDR2 FQNEAQ (reference sequence). The CDR3, as DNA: TGTGCCAGCAGCTTGGGTAGCGGGAGCTCAGATACGCAGTATTTT. Its protein is CASSLGSGSSDTQYF.

The V call is TRBV11-3, the J call TRBJ2-5; tentatively, D is TRBD2 (6 bases). The V gene's germline CDR1 is SGHNT and CDR2 YENEEA. The ends were cut back, 2 bases at V and 5 bases at J, with 15 bases in the middle. The CDR3 is 15 amino acids. CDR3 protein: CASSLIVASGETQYF. The CDR3 DNA follows: TGTGCCAGCAGCTTAATTGTCGCCAGCGGGGAGACCCAGTACTTC.

The chain carries TRBV14 and TRBJ1-2; no reliable D call. The V gene's germline CDR1 is SGHDN and CDR2 FVKESK. The germline V and J ends were trimmed by 5 bases and 8 bases, with 15 bases remaining between them. This CDR3 is 13 amino acids long. The CDR3 sequence is CASSMAPIDGYTF. CDR3 sequence (DNA): TGTGCCAGCAGCATGGCCCCGATCGACGGCTACACCTTC.

This clone was counted only a few times. The chain uses TRBV6-5 and TRBJ2-1; TRBD2 agrees at 13 bases. Trimming took 5 bases from V and 5 from J; bases not matched to a gene: 3. Germline-derived CDR1 and CDR2 are MNHEY and SVGAGI. The CDR3 has 15 residues. CDR3 region: CASSLLAGGNNEQFF. CDR3 sequence (DNA): TGTGCCAGCAGTCTACTAGCGGGAGGGAACAATGAGCAGTTCTTC.

Notes on this clone: Distinct nucleotide sequences in the sample also encode this CDR3. The V call is TRBV19, the J call TRBJ1-1; D is possibly TRBD1 (6 bases). The CDR3 runs 14 residues. Trimming removed 4 bases at V and 0 bases at J, with 9 bases between. Germline CDR1 and CDR2: LNHDA and SQIVND (reference sequence). CDR3 amino acids: CASSTTGLNTEAFF. The CDR3 DNA reads as TGTGCCAGTAGTACCACAGGGCTGAACACTGAAGCTTTCTTT.

The table lists this clone with a count of one. This sequence joins TRBV28 and TRBJ2-7; no definite D call. The CDR3 spans 13 residues. Trimming cost V 6 bases and J 3 bases, with 12 bases left between them. Germline V gene data show CDR1 as MDHEN and CDR2 as SYDVKM. CDR3 bases: TGTGCCAGCAGCCCAGGACGGTACTACGAGCAGTACTTC. Its protein product is CASSPGRYYEQYF.

CDR3 DNA sequence: TGTGCCATCATGGGGACTAGTACAGATACGCAGTATTTT. Translated, it gives CAIMGTSTDTQYF. V and J are TRBV10-3 and TRBJ2-3, with 8 bases aligning to TRBD2. V was clipped by 7 bases and J by 3 bases; unmatched bases: 3. Germline CDR1 reads ENHRY; CDR2 reads SYGVKD. The CDR3 covers 13 residues.

This chain connects TRBV7-9 to TRBJ1-2; 7 bases align to TRBD1. Germline-derived CDR1 and CDR2 are SEHNR and FQNEAQ (reference sequence). The CDR3 runs 12 residues. The trim removed 4 bases at V and 7 bases at J, leaving 3 bases unmatched. The CDR3 sequence is CASSSTGSGYTF. Written as DNA, the CDR3 is TGTGCCAGCAGCTCGACAGGGAGTGGCTACACCTTC.

J is TRBJ2-5 and V is TRBV19; D unresolved. TRBJ2-7 matches the DNA end more closely, so the J call is doubtful. The germline CDR1 and CDR2 sequences are LNHDA and SQIVND (reference sequence). The length of the CDR3 is 16 residues. The CDR3 is CATRWSSPSPYYEQYF. CDR3 in DNA: TGTGCTACCCGATGGAGTTCTCCTTCCCCCTACTACGAGCAGTACTTC.

The chain links TRBV9 to TRBJ2-7, with 7 bases that match TRBD2. The CDR3 extends over 16 amino acids. Germline-derived CDR1 and CDR2 are SGDLS and YYNGEE. With V trimmed by 5 bases and J by 1 base, 12 bases remained unmatched. In DNA form, the CDR3 reads TGTGCCAGCAGTCGAGGCGGGCGGGGGATTTCCTACGAGCAGTACTTC. Its protein product is CASSRGGRGISYEQYF.

V gene TRBV28 combines with J gene TRBJ2-3, with 11 bases lining up with TRBD2. This CDR3 spans 16 amino acids. Germline CDR1 and CDR2: MDHEN and SYDVKM. With 5 bases clipped from V and 4 bases from J, the junction kept 8 bases outside the gene matches. The CDR3 sequence is CASSPPSGRSPDTQYF. The CDR3 DNA reads TGTGCCAGCAGTCCCCCTAGCGGGAGGTCCCCAGATACGCAGTATTTT.

The chain's CDR3 is CASSIEGPGLAGVSETQYF. In nucleotides, the CDR3 is TGTGCCAGTAGTATAGAGGGTCCGGGACTAGCGGGAGTAAGTGAGACCCAGTACTTC. The chain is built from TRBV19 and TRBJ2-5, with 14 bases fitting TRBD2. V lost 0 bases and J lost 5; bases outside the gene matches: 11. The length of the CDR3 is 19 residues. Germline assignment: CDR1 LNHDA and CDR2 SQIVND (reference sequence).

The chain combines TRBV5-1 with TRBJ2-2, with D possibly being TRBD1 or TRBD2 (5 bases each). CDR3 length: 13 residues. Trimming pared 7 bases from V and 7 bases from J, leaving 14 bases between. CDR1 is SGHRS, CDR2 YFSETQ, per germline. The CDR3 DNA follows: TGCGCCAGCTTTCAGGGCGCGGGCGGGGAGCTGTTTTTT. It is translated as CASFQGAGGELFF.

This chain links TRBV27 with TRBJ1-6; D remains unclear. This CDR3 contains 13 residues. V lost 0 bases, J lost 3 bases, and 0 bases lay in between. From germline, CDR1 is MNHEY and CDR2 SMNVEV (reference sequence). The CDR3 DNA is TGTGCCAGCAGTTTATCCTATAATTCACCCCTCCACTTT. Translating gives CASSLSYNSPLHF.

This chain connects TRBV5-1 to TRBJ2-2, with 12 bases matching TRBD1. The CDR3 is made up of 15 amino acids. Germline-derived CDR1 and CDR2 are SGHRS and YFSETQ. The trim removed 3 bases at V and 7 bases at J, leaving 4 bases unmatched. The CDR3 loop is CASSWGQGANGELFF. The CDR3 DNA reads as TGCGCCAGCAGCTGGGGACAGGGGGCAAACGGGGAGCTGTTTTTT.

The J gene is TRBJ1-1, the V gene TRBV7-8, with a possible D match to TRBD1 (6 bases). V shed 0 bases and J shed 10 bases, with 15 bases lying between them. Per the germline V gene, CDR1 is SGHVS and CDR2 is FQNEAQ. The length of the CDR3 is 14 residues. The CDR3 here is CASSLAPQGIRAFF. The CDR3 nucleotides are TGTGCCAGCAGCTTAGCACCACAGGGAATCAGAGCTTTCTTT.

The rearrangement joins TRBV11-2 to TRBJ2-3; TRBD2 matches at 8 bases. Germline V gene sequence: CDR1 SGHAT, CDR2 FQNNGV. V was pared by 2 bases and J by 4 bases, with 11 bases of the junction left unmatched. This CDR3 region has 17 residues. The CDR3 region is CASSLIRGTRRADTQYF. DNA of the CDR3: TGTGCCAGCAGCTTAATCAGAGGGACTAGAAGAGCAGATACGCAGTATTTT.